These 25 T cell receptor beta chains originate from one sample sequenced in a study of cytomegalovirus exposure and HLA in healthy donors. TCRdb keeps only in-frame clones here, not all; method: immunoSEQ multiplex PCR. The data contain over 200,000 clones, about 90% of them singletons. The sequencing input was PBMCs. These receptors all stem from a woman in her late teens or twenties in good health and CMV-seronegative.

The rearrangement uses TRBV7-9 and TRBJ2-3; 7 bases are shared with TRBD2. The length of the CDR3 is 16 residues. The junction had 18 bases not matched to a gene; V was cut back by 7 bases and J by 8 bases. CDR1 and CDR2 (germline): SEHNR, FQNEAQ (reference sequence). CDR3 sequence reads: CASTPTPLAASSTQYF. CDR3 DNA sequence: TGTGCCAGCACCCCAACACCCCTAGCGGCCTCAAGTACGCAGTATTTT.

V and J are TRBV6-6 and TRBJ1-2; D unresolved. The CDR3 spans 13 residues. CDR1 and CDR2 from the germline V gene are MNHNY and SVGAGI (reference sequence). V was pared by 6 bases and J by 6 bases, with 14 bases between. CDR3 in amino acids: CASRVNSGNGYTF. The CDR3 nucleotides are TGTGCCAGCAGAGTGAATTCGGGGAATGGCTACACCTTC.

V gene TRBV28 combines with J gene TRBJ2-5, with 13 bases matching TRBD2. J gave up 5 bases and V 1 base, and 4 bases lay outside the gene matches. The CDR3 runs 16 residues. Germline values: CDR1 MDHEN, CDR2 SYDVKM. Written as DNA, the CDR3 is TGTGCCAGCAGTTTATCGGGGACTAGCGGGACGGAGACCCAGTACTTC. This codes for CASSLSGTSGTETQYF.

DNA for the CDR3: TGTGCCAGCAGTTTTAGTCAGGGGGCCACCTACGAGCAGTACTTC. Encoded protein: CASSFSQGATYEQYF. This chain uses TRBV27 with TRBJ2-7, with 8 bases matching TRBD1. This CDR3 region has 15 residues. V shed 3 bases, J shed 2 bases, and the junction held 6 bases outside the gene matches. CDR1 MNHEY and CDR2 SMNVEV come from the germline V gene (reference sequence).

J is TRBJ2-1 and V is TRBV4-2, with 12 bases lining up with TRBD1. CDR1 and CDR2 (germline): LGHNA, YNFKEQ. The trim removed 4 bases at V and 9 bases at J, leaving 13 bases unmatched. This CDR3 is 17 amino acids long. The CDR3 protein is CASSRNTGTGGDSEQFF. CDR3 in DNA: TGTGCCAGCAGCCGAAACACCGGGACAGGGGGCGATAGTGAGCAGTTCTTC.

This sequence joins TRBV28 and TRBJ2-7; 8 bases line up with TRBD2. The CDR3 is 14 amino acids. Germline V lookup: CDR1 MDHEN, CDR2 SYDVKM. V shed 6 bases, J shed 3 bases, and the junction held 7 bases outside the gene matches. The CDR3 is CASRPSGRVYEQYF. The CDR3 region has the DNA TGTGCCAGCAGGCCTAGCGGGCGGGTCTACGAGCAGTACTTC.

The chain links TRBV19 to TRBJ1-2; D gene uncertain. V lost 3 bases and J 8 bases, leaving 13 bases between the germline ends. Germline V gives CDR1 LNHDA, CDR2 SQIVND (reference sequence). The CDR3 sequence is 13 residues long. In DNA form, the CDR3 reads TGTGCCAGTAGTATGGAGGGTCCTGGGGGCTACACCTTC. Amino acids: CASSMEGPGGYTF.

V is TRBV27 and J is TRBJ1-2; 7 bases agree with TRBD1. J was trimmed by 4 bases and V by 4 bases; bases with no gene match: 6. The CDR3 runs to 14 residues. Germline V lookup: CDR1 MNHEY, CDR2 SMNVEV (reference sequence). The CDR3 here is CASSYGQAVYGYTF. DNA of the CDR3: TGTGCCAGCAGTTACGGACAGGCCGTCTATGGCTACACCTTC.

The chain combines TRBV30 with TRBJ1-3, with D unresolved. Trimming pared 0 bases from V and 0 bases from J, leaving 9 bases between. The CDR3 has 15 amino acids. Per germline, CDR1 GTSNPN and CDR2 SVGIG (reference sequence). The CDR3 region is CAWSVDGSSGNTIYF. CDR3 nucleotide sequence: TGTGCCTGGAGTGTAGACGGGAGCTCTGGAAACACCATATATTTT.

V gene TRBV28 combines with J gene TRBJ2-2; 7 positions agree with TRBD2. The trim removed 5 bases at V and 7 bases at J, leaving 10 bases unmatched. Per the germline V gene, CDR1 is MDHEN and CDR2 is SYDVKM. This CDR3 has 15 amino acids. The CDR3 region is CASSDEGGPLGELFF. For the CDR3, the DNA is TGTGCCAGCAGTGACGAGGGAGGGCCGCTCGGGGAGCTGTTTTTT.

This chain links TRBV5-4 with TRBJ2-1, with 11 nucleotides matching TRBD2. The CDR3 has 16 amino acids. The germline CDR1 and CDR2 sequences are SGHNT and YYREEE (reference sequence). Unmatched junction bases numbered 13, after V lost 4 bases and J lost 10 bases. The CDR3 nucleotides read TGTGCCAGCAGCCCCAAACTAGCGGGAGTTGTGCAGGAGCAGTTCTTC. As protein: CASSPKLAGVVQEQFF.

This clone has just a few counts. The rearrangement joins TRBV7-9 to TRBJ1-5; D gene unclear. Per the germline V gene, CDR1 is SEHNR and CDR2 is FQNEAQ (reference sequence). Between the trimmed V and J ends, which lost 6 bases and 7 bases, there was a span of 13 bases. The CDR3 sequence is 13 residues long. The chain's CDR3 is CASSYEELQPQHF. As DNA, the CDR3 is TGTGCCAGCAGTTACGAGGAGTTACAGCCCCAGCATTTT.

The chain employs TRBV4-1 and TRBJ2-6; perhaps TRBD2 as D (6 bases). V lost 1 base, J lost 4 bases, and 11 bases lay in between. Germline CDR1 MGHRA, CDR2 YSYEKL. The CDR3 contains 16 residues. CDR3 nucleotides: TGCGCCAGCAGCCAAGTGGAGGGATCAGGGGCCAACGTCCTGACTTTC. Translating it yields CASSQVEGSGANVLTF.

This chain uses TRBV29-1 with TRBJ1-1, with D maybe TRBD1 (5 bases). The germline V and J ends were trimmed by 7 bases and 1 base, with 10 bases remaining between them. The CDR3 extends over 12 amino acids. Germline loops: CDR1 SQVTM, CDR2 ANQGSEA. CDR3 loop: CSAKTENTEAFF. The DNA of the CDR3 is TGCAGCGCTAAGACAGAGAACACTGAAGCTTTCTTT.

This clone was observed a few times. The chain employs TRBV9 and TRBJ2-2, with D perhaps TRBD1 (6 bases). The V end lost 4 bases, the J end lost 7 bases, and 8 bases lay between the germline ends. The CDR3 totals 12 residues. CDR1 is SGDLS and CDR2 is YYNGEE in the germline V gene. CDR3 amino acids: CASSQGFGELFF. The CDR3, as DNA: TGTGCCAGCAGCCAGGGGTTCGGGGAGCTGTTTTTT.

The chain couples TRBV19 to TRBJ2-7; TRBD1 aligns across 10 bases. The CDR3 length is 16 residues. Germline V gives CDR1 LNHDA, CDR2 SQIVND (reference sequence). The ends lost 5 bases at V and 1 base at J; junction bases unmatched: 8. CDR3 amino acids: CASSPDRDRGSYEQYF. The CDR3 DNA is TGTGCCAGTAGTCCGGACCGGGACAGGGGATCCTACGAGCAGTACTTC.

This chain uses TRBV27 with TRBJ2-7; TRBD1 is a possible D gene (6 bases). Trimming shortened V by 2 bases and J by 3 bases, and 17 bases separated the two germline ends. The CDR3 is 16 residues long. The germline V gene has CDR1 MNHEY and CDR2 SMNVEV (reference sequence). The CDR3 loop reads CASSLKVGTLRYEQYF. CDR3 bases: TGTGCCAGCAGTTTAAAGGTCGGGACACTTCGCTACGAGCAGTACTTC.

V gene TRBV27 combines with J gene TRBJ1-1; weak D call: TRBD1 (6 bases). With 6 bases removed from V and 2 bases from J, the gap between germline ends came to 13 bases. Looked up from germline, CDR1 is MNHEY and CDR2 is SMNVEV (reference sequence). This CDR3 comprises 14 residues. The CDR3 region has the DNA TGTGCCAGCAGAAACAGGGCCGGCAACACTGAAGCTTTCTTT. Translation gives CASRNRAGNTEAFF.

The chain has TRBV27 and TRBJ2-7; 13 bases match TRBD2. Germline values: CDR1 MNHEY, CDR2 SMNVEV (reference sequence). The length of the CDR3 is 15 residues. V lost 2 bases, J lost 6 bases, and 4 bases stayed unmatched. As DNA, the CDR3 is TGTGCCAGCAGTTTAGGACTAGCGGGAGTTAGCGAGCAGTACTTC. Translation: CASSLGLAGVSEQYF.

The J gene is TRBJ1-3, the V gene TRBV27; the match to TRBD1 covers 8 bases. The CDR3 is made up of 13 amino acids. V was clipped by 5 bases and J by 8 bases; unmatched bases: 5. The V gene's germline CDR1 is MNHEY and CDR2 SMNVEV (reference sequence). The CDR3 protein is CASSPGQGYTIYF. CDR3 nucleotide sequence: TGTGCCAGCAGTCCTGGACAGGGATACACCATATATTTT.

The chain couples TRBV4-1 to TRBJ1-1; D possibly corresponds to TRBD1 (6 bases). This CDR3 is built from 17 residues. From germline, CDR1 is MGHRA and CDR2 YSYEKL. Trimming stripped 1 base from V and 4 bases from J, with 19 bases between. CDR3 bases: TGCGCCAGCAGCCAAGGACACCTACAGGGCTGGTCCACTGAAGCTTTCTTT. It codes for CASSQGHLQGWSTEAFF.

The chain combines TRBV27 with TRBJ2-7, with TRBD1 identical over 9 bases. The germline V gene has CDR1 MNHEY and CDR2 SMNVEV (reference sequence). The V gene end was trimmed by 2 bases and the J gene end by 6 bases; junction bases not matched to a gene: 2. CDR3 length: 13 amino acids. The CDR3 DNA reads as TGTGCCAGCAGTTTAACGGACAGGGGCGAGCAGTACTTC. It codes for CASSLTDRGEQYF.

V is TRBV12-2 and J is TRBJ2-1; the table names TRBD2, a call not compared with the DNA. TRBV12-2 is described as a pseudogene. The CDR3 consists of 16 residues. The CDR3 DNA sequence: TGTGCAAGTCGCTTAGAGTGTCTAGCGGATCAAAATGAGCAGTTCTTC. Residues: CASRLECLADQNEQFF.

J is TRBJ2-5 and V is TRBV28, with D perhaps TRBD1 (6 bases). This CDR3 is 22 amino acids long. V lost 1 base to trimming and J lost 5 bases, with 35 bases between them. Germline V gene lookup returns CDR1 MDHEN and CDR2 SYDVKM. CDR3 nucleotide sequence: TGTGCCAGCAGTTTATTAAAACCGCTTCTAGGCCCCAGGACAGCTCCCGTTGAGACCCAGTACTTC. Residues: CASSLLKPLLGPRTAPVETQYF.

This clone was observed a handful of times. The chain joins TRBV30 to TRBJ2-7; maybe TRBD2 (6 bases). V lost 3 bases to trimming and J lost 3 bases, with 9 bases between them. CDR1 and CDR2 from the germline V gene are GTSNPN and SVGIG (reference sequence). The CDR3 runs 12 residues. Here the CDR3 reads CAWRGGVYEQYF. In DNA, the CDR3 is TGTGCCTGGAGAGGCGGGGTCTACGAGCAGTACTTC.